The 8 T cell receptor beta chains below were found in one sample sequenced in a study of T cells in Graves' hyperthyroidism and ophthalmopathy. The TCR beta CDR3 regions underwent amplification using RNA transcripts as the source. During a first-round RT-PCR of the TCR CDR3, the HTBI primer set was used. One entry per CDR3 protein, called by TCRdb with MiXCR from the multiplex PCR reads. The sample holds approximately 430,000 distinct CDR3 sequences, approximately 14% seen once. Sequenced material: blood. The source of these receptors is a woman under 30 with Graves' hyperthyroidism.

This clonotype appeared a few times. The chain is built from TRBV4-3 and TRBJ2-3; D is perhaps TRBD1 (5 bases). Trimming removed 0 bases at V and 8 bases at J, with 18 bases between. This CDR3 has 16 amino acids. The germline V gene has CDR1 LGHNA and CDR2 YSLEER. The CDR3 DNA sequence: TGCGCCAGCAGCCAAGACCGTATGGGGCAAGGAGTTACGCAGTATTTT. Protein: CASSQDRMGQGVTQYF.

This clonotype was counted only a few times. The rearrangement joins TRBV6-1 to TRBJ1-5; TRBD1 aligns across 9 bases. Per the germline V gene, CDR1 is MNHNS and CDR2 is SASEGT. V was clipped by 6 bases and J by 2 bases; unmatched bases: 8. The CDR3 covers 16 residues. CDR3 sequence reads: CASSRTGGNGNQPQHF. The CDR3 coding sequence is TGTGCCAGCAGCCGTACAGGGGGCAATGGCAATCAGCCCCAGCATTTT.

This chain joins TRBV7-2 and TRBJ1-1, with D hard to call. CDR3 length equals 16 residues. CDR1 is SGHTA and CDR2 is FQGNSA in the germline V gene. The ends were cut back, 1 base at V and 0 bases at J, with 12 bases in the middle. The CDR3, as DNA: TGTGCCAGCAGCTTAGGTTCTGACGACATGAACACTGAAGCTTTCTTT. This codes for CASSLGSDDMNTEAFF.

Many counts were recorded for this clonotype. V is TRBV12-3 or TRBV12-4 and J is TRBJ2-7; 10 bases align to TRBD1. This CDR3 is built from 15 residues. The trim removed 3 bases at V and 4 bases at J, leaving 6 bases unmatched. The CDR3 DNA follows: TGTGCCAGCAGTTTCTGGGACAGGGGAATATACGAGCAGTACTTC. Protein: CASSFWDRGIYEQYF.

The rearrangement links TRBV20-1 to TRBJ1-5; D gene ambiguous. The CDR3 is 14 residues long. CDR1 DFQATT and CDR2 SNEGSKA come from the germline V gene (reference sequence). V dropped 6 bases and J dropped 0 bases, with 12 bases sitting between them. The CDR3 nucleotides are TGCAGTGCCTTACATGGGAATAGCAATCAGCCCCAGCATTTT. It translates to CSALHGNSNQPQHF.

The J gene is TRBJ2-1, the V gene TRBV7-3, with D possibly being TRBD1 (6 bases). V was pared by 3 bases and J by 6 bases, with 12 bases between. CDR1 is SGHTA, CDR2 FQGTGA, per germline. The CDR3 spans 14 residues. The chain's CDR3 is CASSFQGTANEQFF. The CDR3 DNA reads TGTGCCAGCAGCTTCCAGGGGACCGCCAATGAGCAGTTCTTC.

The table lists this clonotype with many counts. V gene TRBV20-1 combines with J gene TRBJ2-2; D is perhaps TRBD2 (5 bases). There are 16 residues in the CDR3. Germline V CDR1 and CDR2: DFQATT, SNEGSKA (reference sequence). V was cut by 0 bases and J by 4 bases, with 15 bases left in between. The CDR3 bases are TGCAGTGCTAGAGAAAGGCGGCTAGCTATCACCGGGGAGCTGTTTTTT. Residues: CSARERRLAITGELFF.

The chain carries TRBV9 and TRBJ1-1; D unclear. Trimming pared 3 bases from V and 3 bases from J, leaving 12 bases between. The germline V gene has CDR1 SGDLS and CDR2 YYNGEE. The CDR3 runs to 14 residues. The CDR3 coding sequence is TGTGCCAGCAGCGCATCAGAATGGGACACTGAAGCTTTCTTT. The encoded protein is CASSASEWDTEAFF.